Listed below are T cell receptor beta chains from one sample, sequenced in a study of a mutant IDH1 vaccine in newly diagnosed glioma. These TCRs are of unknown antigen specificity. The protocol was immunoSEQ multiplex PCR, while the TCRdb copy is restricted to in-frame clones and leaves out a portion. The repertoire includes over 20,000 clones, 70% to 80% of them detected once, and approximately 8% sits in the top ten. The sequencing here drew on PBMCs, taken from a glioma patient whose treatment included an IDH1 peptide vaccine. These receptors were collected from a man aged 35-49 years with glioma. Both conserved end residues are part of each CDR3. A D gene is named only where the DNA matches it firmly. Part of the rows lack a size; the others show once, few, many or a class for expanded clones.

j_call clone_size v_call d_call cdr3_nt cdr3_aa
TRBJ1-1 NA TRBV13 NA TGTGCCAGCAGCTCCTTGAGGGGGGGGACTGAAGCTTTCTTT CASSSLRGGTEAFF
TRBJ1-5 NA TRBV2 TRBD1 TGTGCCAGCAGTAGAGGGGAGGGGGCTCAGATTCAGCCCCAGCATTTT CASSRGEGAQIQPQHF
TRBJ1-5 once TRBV29-1 NA TGCAGCGTCCGGACGGCCTCGGGGCCCCAGCATTTT CSVRTASGPQHF
TRBJ2-3 few TRBV14 NA TGTGCCAGCAGCCAAGGATGGATCTCAGATACGCAGTATTTT CASSQGWISDTQYF
TRBJ2-7 NA TRBV5-4 TRBD2 TGTGCCAGCAGACCGGGACTAGGACCCTACGAGCAGTACTTC CASRPGLGPYEQYF
TRBJ1-1 NA TRBV7-6 TRBD1 TGTGCCAGCAGCCCAACCTCGGGCGGGGACAGTGAAGCTTTCTTT CASSPTSGGDSEAFF
TRBJ2-1 medium-sized TRBV27 TRBD2 TGTGCCAGCAGTCCAAATAGCGGGATCCACCCTGGGTTCTTC CASSPNSGIHPGFF
TRBJ1-1 few TRBV19 NA TGTGCCAGTAGCACAGGGAAGAGCACTGAAGCTTTCTTT CASSTGKSTEAFF
TRBJ2-5 NA TRBV11-3 NA TGTGCCAGCAGCCGGACAGAAGAGACCCAGTACTTC CASSRTEETQYF
TRBJ1-5 NA TRBV19 NA TGTGCCAGTAGTATGGGACCCCAGGCTCAGCCCCAGCATTTT CASSMGPQAQPQHF
TRBJ2-7 few TRBV5-5 NA TGTGCCAGCAGCTTGAGGGAGCAGGGCACAAAAACCTACGAGCAGTACTTC CASSLREQGTKTYEQYF
TRBJ1-3 NA TRBV27 NA TGTGCCAGCAGTTTAGGCCCGACTATCTCTGGAAACACCATATATTTT CASSLGPTISGNTIYF
TRBJ1-5 NA TRBV4-3 NA TGCGCCAGCAGCCAAGTGTTAAGCAATCAGCCCCAGCATTTT CASSQVLSNQPQHF
TRBJ2-6 NA TRBV21-1 NA TGTGCCAGCAGCGGCCGGGACAGAGAGGCTGGGGCCAACGTCCTGACTTTC CASSGRDREAGANVLTF
TRBJ1-1 NA TRBV18 TRBD1 TGTGCCAGCTCACCTGCCGGGACAGGGTTCACTGAAGCTTTCTTT CASSPAGTGFTEAFF
TRBJ2-5 few TRBV11-2 TRBD2 TGTGCCAGCAGCTTAGACGAGCGGGGGCGGAGAAGACACTTC CASSLDERGRRRHF
TRBJ1-4 NA TRBV19 NA TGTGCCAGTAGTCGCCTGGGTACTAATGAAAAACTGTTTTTT CASSRLGTNEKLFF
TRBJ2-1 NA TRBV7-2 NA TGTGCCAGCAGCTCAACCCCCGGGGGTAATTCCAATGAGCAGTTCTTC CASSSTPGGNSNEQFF
TRBJ2-2 NA TRBV10-1 NA TGCGCCAGCAGTGAGGGACACACCTTAGTGAACACCGGGGAGCTGTTTTTT CASSEGHTLVNTGELFF
TRBJ1-3 NA TRBV6-1 NA TGTGCCAGCACCGGGGCCTCTGGAAACACCATATATTTT CASTGASGNTIYF
TRBJ2-7 NA TRBV6-6 NA TGTGCCAGCAGTGCCGGTGCGGGTTCGTACGAGCAGTACTTC CASSAGAGSYEQYF
TRBJ2-7 NA TRBV5-1 TRBD2 TGCGCCAGCAGCCTAGTAGCGGGAGTGGTCTCCTACGAGCAGTACTTC CASSLVAGVVSYEQYF
TRBJ1-5 few TRBV6-1 NA TGTGCCAGCAGTGCAGTCAGGGCCCAGCCCCAGCATTTT CASSAVRAQPQHF
TRBJ2-2 NA TRBV5-5 NA TGTGCCAGCAGCTTGCCCGGGGAGCTGTTTTTT CASSLPGELFF
TRBJ1-1 NA TRBV29-1 NA TGCAGCGGGGGGCTTGGGGACACTGAAGCTTTCTTT CSGGLGDTEAFF
TRBJ2-3 once TRBV12-5 NA TGTGCTAGTGGTTTGATAGGCACAGATACGCAGTATTTT CASGLIGTDTQYF
TRBJ2-1 NA TRBV7-9 NA TGTGCCAGCAGCCCACGACCATCCCGGTCAGCGAGCTCCTACAATGAGCAGTTCTTC CASSPRPSRSASSYNEQFF
TRBJ2-5 NA TRBV30 TRBD2 TGTGCCTGGCTAGGAAGGACATCCCGACTAGCGGGGAGAGAGACCCAGTACTTC CAWLGRTSRLAGRETQYF
TRBJ2-7 NA TRBV11-2 TRBD2 TGTGCCAGCAGCTCCCCGGGACTAGCGGGAGATAAGGGGTGGTACGAGCAGTACTTC CASSSPGLAGDKGWYEQYF
TRBJ1-1 few TRBV7-6 NA TGTGCCAGCAGCTTAATGGTTCCTGGCGGCCACATCCCTGAAGCTTTCTTT CASSLMVPGGHIPEAFF
TRBJ2-3 NA TRBV29-1 NA TGCAGCATCGATGTAGAGGGCTCAGATACGCAGTATTTT CSIDVEGSDTQYF
TRBJ1-5 NA TRBV27 TRBD1 TGTGCCAGCAGAGACTACAGGGGCCTGCAGCCCCAGCATTTT CASRDYRGLQPQHF
TRBJ2-1 NA TRBV7-8 NA TGTGCTACTCAGGCGTTGAGCTCCTACAATGAGCAGTTCTTC CATQALSSYNEQFF
TRBJ1-5 NA TRBV4-1 NA TGCGCCAGCAGCCAAGAATGGAGTTTAAGCAATCAGCCCCAGCATTTT CASSQEWSLSNQPQHF
TRBJ1-1 NA TRBV29-1 TRBD1 TGCAGCGCCGCGACAGGGGGCATCTCTGAAGCTTTCTTT CSAATGGISEAFF
TRBJ2-5 NA TRBV11-2 NA TGTGCCAGCAGCTTACGGGGTTTCGAGACCCAGTACTTC CASSLRGFETQYF
TRBJ1-1 few TRBV5-5 NA TGTGCCAGCAGCTTAGGTCCGACAACCACTGAAGCTTTCTTT CASSLGPTTTEAFF
TRBJ2-2 NA TRBV19 NA TGTGCCACCGGAGACGGGGTCGGGGAGCTGTTTTTT CATGDGVGELFF
TRBJ2-1 NA TRBV10-1 TRBD2 TGCGCCAGCAGTGAGAGGACTAGCGGGAGTAAGAATGAGCAGTTCTTC CASSERTSGSKNEQFF
TRBJ1-1 NA TRBV5-5 NA TGTGCCAGCAGCTTGGATCCTTCTCGCCCCACTGAAGCTTTCTTT CASSLDPSRPTEAFF
TRBJ1-1 NA TRBV19 NA TGTGCCAGTAGTATAGATGACTACACTGAAGCTTTCTTT CASSIDDYTEAFF
TRBJ1-1 NA TRBV11-2 NA TGTGCCAGCAGCCTGACCCTGTGGGTTTTCTTT CASSLTLWVFF
TRBJ2-7 once TRBV5-1 NA TGCGCCAGCAGCATACGGATGGACGGATACGAGCAGTACTTC CASSIRMDGYEQYF
TRBJ1-2 once TRBV27 NA TGTGCCAGCAGATCCCTCGGAAACGTCGGCTACACCTTC CASRSLGNVGYTF
TRBJ2-1 NA TRBV5-1 NA TGCGCCACCTTCGAGGGGCTCTCCAATGAGCAGTTCTTC CATFEGLSNEQFF
TRBJ1-6 NA TRBV5-1 TRBD1 TGCGCCAGCAGCCTTGGGACAGGGGGACGGCTTAACAATTCACCCCTCCACTTT CASSLGTGGRLNNSPLHF
TRBJ2-2 NA TRBV30 TRBD2 TGTGCCCTAAGCGGTAGCGGGAGAGGAACCGGGGAGCTGTTTTTT CALSGSGRGTGELFF
TRBJ2-3 NA TRBV5-1 TRBD2 TGCGCCAGCAGCCTGGGACTAGCGGGTACCGGAGGAGATACGCAGTATTTT CASSLGLAGTGGDTQYF
TRBJ2-3 NA TRBV6-5 TRBD2 TGTGCCAGCAGATCAAGCGGGAGTAGAACAGATACGCAGTATTTT CASRSSGSRTDTQYF
TRBJ2-2 once TRBV2 NA TGTGCCAGCAGTGCGGAGCGGACGAACACCGGGGAGCTGTTTTTT CASSAERTNTGELFF
TRBJ2-1 NA TRBV20-1 NA TGCAGTGCTGCGGGGGCCCGACATGAGTTCTTC CSAAGARHEFF
TRBJ1-4 NA TRBV19 NA TGTGCCAGTAGTATAGATCCTGGCGGAAATGAAAAACTGTTTTTT CASSIDPGGNEKLFF
TRBJ2-7 NA TRBV28 TRBD1 TGTGCCAGCAGTTTAAGCGGGACAGGGGGAGACGAGCAGTACTTC CASSLSGTGGDEQYF
TRBJ2-7 NA TRBV28 NA TGTGCCAGCAGTTTAGTCAGGGGACCGGACGAGCAGTACTTC CASSLVRGPDEQYF
TRBJ2-7 NA TRBV6-1 TRBD2 TGTGCCAGCAGCTTAGCGGGAGGGTCCTACGAGCAGTACTTC CASSLAGGSYEQYF